Sequencing of this T cell receptor (beta chain) was carried out in a study of T cells after yellow fever vaccination. Via MiXCR, TCRdb re-called the 5' RACE reads, giving one row per CDR3 protein. The table shows over 130,000 distinct CDR3 sequences, with over 7% occurring only once. With respect to this clonotype: This could be a read error, since a much larger clone is one nucleotide away.

Germline V gene data show CDR1 as DFQATT and CDR2 as SNEGSKA (reference sequence). The CDR3 is 16 residues long. The chain carries TRBV20-1 and TRBJ2-1; 10 positions match TRBD2. The sequences come from CD4+ T cells sorted from PBMCs, collected 5 days after the yellow fever booster vaccination. This TCR came from a man aged 30-40 years who received the YFV17D yellow fever vaccine. The CDR3 loop is CCARNGVSGRFDEQFF. The CDR3 nucleotides read TGCTGTGCTAGAAACGGCGTTAGCGGGAGGTTCGATGAGCAGTTCTTC.